The 10 T cell receptor beta chains below all came from one sample that was sequenced in a study of cytomegalovirus exposure and HLA in healthy donors. The study ran its PCR with 60 Vbeta and 13 Jbeta primers. The repertoire was sequenced with immunoSEQ multiplex PCR; TCRdb's copy has only in-frame clones and lacks some. In the table there are about 150,000 clones, around 90% of which are singletons. The source material was PBMCs. These receptors all stem from a woman aged 40 to 50 in good health and CMV-seronegative.

This clone was seen more than once but under ten times. The chain combines TRBV7-8 with TRBJ2-1; 8 bases are a match to TRBD2. CDR3 length equals 17 residues. Germline values: CDR1 SGHVS, CDR2 FQNEAQ. V gave up 0 bases and J gave up 2 bases; unmatched junction bases: 6. The CDR3 DNA sequence: TGTGCCAGCAGCTTAGCAACTAGCGGAAGGACCTACAATGAGCAGTTCTTC. Protein sequence: CASSLATSGRTYNEQFF.

The chain links TRBV5-1 to TRBJ1-4; the D gene is possibly TRBD1 (5 bases). Trimming shortened V by 2 bases and J by 7 bases, and 12 bases separated the two germline ends. Germline CDR1 is SGHRS and CDR2 is YFSETQ. The CDR3 covers 14 residues. The DNA of the CDR3 is TGCGCCAGCAGCTTACAGGCCTCTAGTGAAAAACTGTTTTTT. Translated, it gives CASSLQASSEKLFF.

The chain links TRBV7-2 to TRBJ2-7; a weak D match, TRBD1 (6 bases). CDR3 length: 12 amino acids. Germline-derived CDR1 and CDR2 are SGHTA and FQGNSA. With 5 bases removed from V and 3 bases from J, the gap between germline ends came to 8 bases. CDR3 bases: TGTGCCAGCAGCCCGGGACACTACGAGCAGTACTTC. The encoded protein is CASSPGHYEQYF.

Note on this clone: One end of the junction varies from germline; a read error may be responsible. This rearrangement joins TRBV7-9 to TRBJ2-7; 7 positions agree with TRBD1. The CDR3 spans 13 residues. The germline V gene has CDR1 SEHNR and CDR2 FQNEAQ (reference sequence). The CDR3 DNA reads as TGTTCCAGCAGCCCCCAGGGGGCCTACGAGCAGTACTTC. Residues: CSSSPQGAYEQYF.

A remark on this clone: One junction end does not reproduce the germline sequence, and a read error may be involved. The V and J genes are TRBV7-9 and TRBJ2-7; D uncertain. Germline values: CDR1 SEHNR, CDR2 FQNEAQ (reference sequence). CDR3 length: 13 amino acids. Here the CDR3 reads CSSSSSLAYEQYF. CDR3 in DNA: TGTTCCAGCAGCTCAAGTCTAGCCTACGAGCAGTACTTC.

The genes are TRBV7-9 and TRBJ1-4; D remains ambiguous. CDR3 size: 12 residues. V lost 8 bases and J 10 bases, leaving 14 bases between the germline ends. Germline V lookup: CDR1 SEHNR, CDR2 FQNEAQ (reference sequence). Written as DNA, the CDR3 is TGTGCCAGCCTAGTTACGGGAGGAAAACTGTTTTTT. This gives the protein CASLVTGGKLFF.

This chain connects TRBV7-9 to TRBJ1-4, with D possibly TRBD1 on 5 matching bases. Trimming shortened V by 7 bases and J by 7 bases, and 13 bases separated the two germline ends. CDR3 length: 13 residues. The germline V gene encodes CDR1 SEHNR and CDR2 FQNEAQ (reference sequence). In DNA, the CDR3 is TGTGCCAGCACGCAGGGCGGTCGTGAAAAACTGTTTTTT. It is translated as CASTQGGREKLFF.

The chain employs TRBV6-1 and TRBJ2-7; 11 bases match TRBD2. CDR3 length: 15 residues. In germline, CDR1 is MNHNS, CDR2 SASEGT. Germline trimming cut 1 base from V and 7 bases from J; bases unmatched to any gene: 6. The CDR3 is CASSEVLAGAREQYF. The DNA of the CDR3 is TGTGCCAGCAGTGAAGTACTAGCGGGAGCCCGAGAGCAGTACTTC.

J is TRBJ2-5 and V is TRBV7-9, with D uncertain. The CDR3 is made up of 14 amino acids. CDR1 and CDR2 from the germline V gene are SEHNR and FQNEAQ (reference sequence). V gave up 4 bases and J gave up 2 bases, with 11 bases separating them. The CDR3 coding sequence is TGTGCCAGCAGCTCCACCGGGTTTCAAGAGACCCAGTACTTC. It is translated as CASSSTGFQETQYF.

The gene calls are TRBV5-1 and TRBJ2-7, with D tentatively TRBD2 (6 bases). The germline CDR1 and CDR2 sequences are SGHRS and YFSETQ. The CDR3 extends over 15 amino acids. Trimming removed 2 bases from V and 0 bases from J, with 12 bases in between. The CDR3 sequence is CASSFQGDFSYEQYF. The CDR3 nucleotides read TGCGCCAGCAGCTTCCAAGGGGACTTCTCCTACGAGCAGTACTTC.